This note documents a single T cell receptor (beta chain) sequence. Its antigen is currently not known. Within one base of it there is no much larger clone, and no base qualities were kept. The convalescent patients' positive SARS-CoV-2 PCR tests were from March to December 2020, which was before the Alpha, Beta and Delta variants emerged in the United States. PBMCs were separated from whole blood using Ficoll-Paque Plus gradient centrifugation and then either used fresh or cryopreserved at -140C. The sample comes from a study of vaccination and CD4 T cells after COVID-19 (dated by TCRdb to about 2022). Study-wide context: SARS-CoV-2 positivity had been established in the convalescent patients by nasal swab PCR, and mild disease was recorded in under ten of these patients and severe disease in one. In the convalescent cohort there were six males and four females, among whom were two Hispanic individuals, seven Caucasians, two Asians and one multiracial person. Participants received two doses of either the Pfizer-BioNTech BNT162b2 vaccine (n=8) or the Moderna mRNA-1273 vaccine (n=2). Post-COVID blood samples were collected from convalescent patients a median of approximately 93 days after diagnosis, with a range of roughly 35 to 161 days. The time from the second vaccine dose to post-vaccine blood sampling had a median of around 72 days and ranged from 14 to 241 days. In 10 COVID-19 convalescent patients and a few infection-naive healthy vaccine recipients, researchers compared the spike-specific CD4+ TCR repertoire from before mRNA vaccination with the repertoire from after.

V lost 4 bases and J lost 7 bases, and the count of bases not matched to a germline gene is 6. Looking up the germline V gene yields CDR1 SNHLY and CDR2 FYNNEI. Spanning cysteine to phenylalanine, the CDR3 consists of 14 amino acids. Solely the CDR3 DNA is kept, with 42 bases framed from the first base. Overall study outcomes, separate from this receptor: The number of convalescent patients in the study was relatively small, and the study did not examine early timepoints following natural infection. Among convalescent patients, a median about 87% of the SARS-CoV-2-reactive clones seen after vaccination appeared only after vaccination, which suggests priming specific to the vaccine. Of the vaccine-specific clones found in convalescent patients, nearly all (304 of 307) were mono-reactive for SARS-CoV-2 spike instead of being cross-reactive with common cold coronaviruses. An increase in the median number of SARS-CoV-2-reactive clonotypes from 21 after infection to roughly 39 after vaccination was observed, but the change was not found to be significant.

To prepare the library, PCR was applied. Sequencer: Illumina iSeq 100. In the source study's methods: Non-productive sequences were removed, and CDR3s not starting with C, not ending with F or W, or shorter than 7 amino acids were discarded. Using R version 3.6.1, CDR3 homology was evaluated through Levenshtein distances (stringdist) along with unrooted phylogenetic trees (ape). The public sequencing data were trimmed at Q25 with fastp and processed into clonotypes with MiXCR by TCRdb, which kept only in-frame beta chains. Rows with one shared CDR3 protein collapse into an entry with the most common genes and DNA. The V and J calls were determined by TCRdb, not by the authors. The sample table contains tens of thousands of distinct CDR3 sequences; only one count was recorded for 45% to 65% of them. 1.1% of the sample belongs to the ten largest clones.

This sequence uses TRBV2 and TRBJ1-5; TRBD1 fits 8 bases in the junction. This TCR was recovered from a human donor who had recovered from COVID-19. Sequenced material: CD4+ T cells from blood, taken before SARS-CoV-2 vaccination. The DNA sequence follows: TGTGCCAGCAGTGGGACAGGGAGAAGGCAGCCCCAGCATTTT. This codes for CASSGTGRRQPQHF.